In this sample, the clone carrying this T cell receptor beta chain turned up a few times. What it recognizes is unknown. These data are taken from a study of CD8 T cells in ankylosing spondylitis. Study-wide findings and caveats: Reported data indicate significant enrichment of disease-linked clones within matched ankylosing spondylitis synovial fluid. There was a TCR beta motif, made of several highly homologous variants, that appeared characteristic of ankylosing spondylitis blood. A number of the motif variants had already been described in reactive arthritis synovial fluid and blood.

The V and J ends lost 4 bases and 5 bases, in that order; junction bases with no gene match: 11. The germline gives CDR1 SGHTS, CDR2 YDEGEE. The CDR3 spans 15 residues. Library preparation for TCR beta used quantitative 5'-RACE with molecular barcodes. Via MiXCR, TCRdb re-called the 5' RACE reads, giving one row per CDR3 protein. The table has 300,000 to 350,000 distinct CDR3 sequences, around 10% seen once. The source material was blood, either unsorted or a sorted T cell fraction (not recorded which). This chain connects TRBV5-8 to TRBJ2-7; 8 nucleotides align to TRBD2. This TCR derives from a female donor with ankylosing spondylitis or in good health (not recorded which). The CDR3 DNA reads as TGTGCCAGCAGCCCACAGGGAAACGGGAGGGACGAGCAGTACTTC. The encoded protein is CASSPQGNGRDEQYF.